The 8 T cell receptor beta chains listed next were all sequenced from one sample in a study of T-cell reconstitution after alpha-beta-depleted transplantation in children. It was with unique molecular identifiers that the TCRbeta library was prepared. Using its own MiXCR run on the PCR reads, TCRdb lists one record per CDR3 protein. Of about 980,000 distinct CDR3 sequences listed, about 30% are singletons. Source: PBMCs, mostly from graft donor cells, taken 360 days after TCRalphabeta/CD19-depleted stem cell transplant. The receptor set was obtained from a boy under two years old who had a stem cell transplant for SCID, so the T cells may come from the graft donor.

V usage is TRBV4-1 and J usage is TRBJ2-1; weak D call: TRBD1 (6 bases). This CDR3 is built from 14 residues. Germline CDR1 is MGHRA and CDR2 is YSYEKL. Trimming shortened V by 5 bases and J by 9 bases, and 17 bases separated the two germline ends. DNA of the CDR3: TGCGCCAGCAGCGCGACCTGGACAGTTGGTGAGCAGTTCTTC. Translation gives CASSATWTVGEQFF.

As to this clonotype: The junction differs from germline at one of its ends, possibly a read error. The rearrangement joins TRBV11-2 to TRBJ2-7; D unresolved. Germline V gene sequence: CDR1 SGHAT, CDR2 FQNNGV. CDR3 size: 14 residues. DNA for the CDR3: TGTGCCAGCAGCTTAGGCCCGGGTTTGGACGAGGAGTACTTC. This gives the protein CASSLGPGLDEEYF.

This clonotype was seen more than once but under ten times. V and J are TRBV20-1 and TRBJ2-1; D may correspond to TRBD1 or TRBD2 (6 bases each). Germline loops: CDR1 DFQATT, CDR2 SNEGSKA (reference sequence). The CDR3 consists of 16 residues. Trimming cost V 2 bases and J 4 bases, with 18 bases left between them. In nucleotides, the CDR3 is TGCAGTGCTAGACCTCCCGACGGGGGCGCTTACAATGAGCAGTTCTTC. Its translation is CSARPPDGGAYNEQFF.

V and J are TRBV20-1 and TRBJ2-7; tentatively, D is TRBD1 (6 bases). Looked up from germline, CDR1 is DFQATT and CDR2 is SNEGSKA (reference sequence). There are 15 residues in the CDR3. Trimming pared 6 bases from V and 6 bases from J, leaving 24 bases between. CDR3 DNA sequence: TGCAGTGCAATCGACAGGACCCACACCTTTCCCGAGCAGTACTTC. Its protein product is CSAIDRTHTFPEQYF.

This chain uses TRBV6-1 with TRBJ2-2, with 8 positions matching TRBD1. The germline CDR1 and CDR2 sequences are MNHNS and SASEGT. CDR3 length: 14 residues. The junction had 10 bases not matched to a gene; V was cut back by 10 bases and J by 6 bases. The CDR3 region has the DNA TGTGCCACTAGGACAGGGTCGGCCGCCGGGGAGCTGTTTTTT. This encodes CATRTGSAAGELFF.

The chain carries TRBV10-3 and TRBJ2-5; D gene ambiguous. The V end was cut by 6 bases, the J end by 3 bases, with 11 bases between. CDR3 length equals 13 residues. Germline V lookup: CDR1 ENHRY, CDR2 SYGVKD. Written as DNA, the CDR3 is TGTGCCATCAGACGCAATAAAGAAGAGACCCAGTACTTC. It encodes CAIRRNKEETQYF.

This clonotype was picked up one time. In nucleotides, the CDR3 is TGTGCCAGCGATTCGGGAGTGGTGGACGAGCAGTACTTC. Encoded protein: CASDSGVVDEQYF. The rearrangement joins TRBV2 to TRBJ2-7; tentative D call: TRBD2 (6 bases). Germline V gene sequence: CDR1 SNHLY, CDR2 FYNNEI. The length of the CDR3 is 13 residues. The germline V and J ends were trimmed by 8 bases and 5 bases, with 16 bases remaining between them.

This clonotype was detected once. The chain employs TRBV5-1 and TRBJ2-5, with D perhaps given as TRBD1 or TRBD2 (5 bases each). With 4 bases removed from V and 4 bases from J, the gap between germline ends came to 11 bases. CDR1 and CDR2 (germline): SGHRS, YFSETQ. The CDR3 covers 13 residues. CDR3 in amino acids: CASSPWDPETQYF. CDR3 nucleotides: TGCGCCAGCAGCCCCTGGGACCCAGAGACCCAGTACTTC. Using reference TRBV5-1 and TRBJ2-5 for the parts outside the CDR3, the full variable domain is KAGVTQTPRYLIKTRGQQVTLSCSPISGHRSVSWYQQTPGQGLQFLFEYFSETQRNKGNFPGRFSGRQFSNSRSEMNVSTLELGDSALYLCASSPWDPETQYFGPGTRLLVL.